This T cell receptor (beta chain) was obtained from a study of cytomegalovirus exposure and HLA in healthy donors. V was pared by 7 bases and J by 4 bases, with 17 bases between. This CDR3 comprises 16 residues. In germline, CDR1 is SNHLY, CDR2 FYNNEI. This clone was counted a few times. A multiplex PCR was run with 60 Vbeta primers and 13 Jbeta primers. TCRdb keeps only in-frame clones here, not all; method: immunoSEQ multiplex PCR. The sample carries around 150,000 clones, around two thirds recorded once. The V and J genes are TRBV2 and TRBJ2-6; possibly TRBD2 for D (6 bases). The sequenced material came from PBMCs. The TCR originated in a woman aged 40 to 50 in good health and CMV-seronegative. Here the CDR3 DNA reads TGTGCCAGCATCCCAGAAAGCGGGTACGGGGCCAACGTCCTGACTTTC. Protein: CASIPESGYGANVLTF.